These 26 T cell receptor beta chains were all obtained from the same sample, sequenced in a study of shared clonotypes between healthy human individuals. Only in-frame clones appear in the TCRdb table, and some are missing; sequencing was by immunoSEQ multiplex PCR. Here the sample spans roughly 1.5 million clones, around 98% being singletons. The sequenced sample consisted of naive CD4+ T cells sorted from blood. Subset specified: CD45RA+ positively selected. Every receptor here comes from a man aged 25 to 45 in good health.

This clone showed up just once. The chain has TRBV18 and TRBJ1-4; 8 bases map to TRBD1. The germline CDR1 and CDR2 sequences are KGHSH and LQKENI. The junction had 14 bases not matched to a gene; V was cut back by 3 bases and J by 8 bases. The CDR3 has 17 residues. The CDR3 bases are TGTGCCAGCTCACCGACAGGGGCCGAGGCGGATAAGGAAAAACTGTTTTTT. Translating it yields CASSPTGAEADKEKLFF.

This chain connects TRBV4-2 to TRBJ2-7, with 9 bases identical to TRBD1. The CDR3 runs to 15 residues. Germline values: CDR1 LGHNA, CDR2 YNFKEQ. Trimming removed 2 bases from V and 2 bases from J; junction bases left unmatched: 4. CDR3: CASSQSGQGTYEQYF. CDR3 in DNA: TGTGCCAGCAGCCAATCGGGACAGGGAACCTACGAGCAGTACTTC.

The J gene is TRBJ2-1, the V gene TRBV6-5; no definite D call. The CDR3 spans 13 residues. The V gene lost 2 bases and the J gene lost 5 bases, with 7 bases spanning the gap. Germline V lookup: CDR1 MNHEY, CDR2 SVGAGI. For the CDR3, the DNA is TGTGCCAGCAGTTACAGAGCAAACAATGAGCAGTTCTTC. It specifies CASSYRANNEQFF.

This chain connects TRBV4-3 to TRBJ1-4, with D uncertain. This CDR3 comprises 13 residues. Germline CDR1 and CDR2: LGHNA and YSLEER. V dropped 3 bases and J dropped 7 bases, with 9 bases sitting between them. The CDR3 bases are TGCGCCAGCAGCCATACAAGAGGTGAAAAACTGTTTTTT. This encodes CASSHTRGEKLFF.

The chain employs TRBV5-6 and TRBJ2-4; TRBD2 might be the D (7 bases). Per germline, CDR1 SGHDT and CDR2 YYEEEE. V was trimmed by 0 bases and J by 0 bases, leaving 13 bases between them. The CDR3 is made up of 17 amino acids. This CDR3 is CASSLVSRGRAKNIQYF. CDR3 sequence (DNA): TGTGCCAGCAGCTTGGTATCGCGGGGGCGAGCCAAAAACATTCAGTACTTC.

The rearrangement joins TRBV7-8 to TRBJ1-2; TRBD1 is a possible D gene (6 bases). Trimming left V 0 bases short and J 2 bases short, with 13 bases between. CDR3 length: 16 residues. Per the germline V gene, CDR1 is SGHVS and CDR2 is FQNEAQ. CDR3 bases: TGTGCCAGCAGCTTAGCGTCCTCAGGGGACAACTATGGCTACACCTTC. Translated: CASSLASSGDNYGYTF.

The chain employs TRBV6-1 and TRBJ1-4, with TRBD1 as a possible D gene (6 bases). Per the germline V gene, CDR1 is MNHNS and CDR2 is SASEGT. The CDR3 loop spans 16 amino acids. V was shortened by 4 bases and J by 0 bases, with 12 bases between the two germline ends. CDR3 sequence (DNA): TGTGCCAGCAGTGGACGGACAGCAGCAACTAATGAAAAACTGTTTTTT. It is translated as CASSGRTAATNEKLFF.

The table lists this clone with a count of one. The chain is built from TRBV7-3 and TRBJ1-3; D call uncertain. Trimming shortened V by 4 bases and J by 4 bases, and 8 bases separated the two germline ends. The CDR3 sequence is 13 residues long. Germline V gene sequence: CDR1 SGHTA, CDR2 FQGTGA. Here the CDR3 DNA reads TGTGCCAGCAGCTCAGCAAGGGGAAACACCATATATTTT. It yields the protein CASSSARGNTIYF.

This chain connects TRBV19 to TRBJ2-7; D possibly uses TRBD1 or TRBD2 (5 bases each). V was clipped by 5 bases and J by 4 bases, with 15 bases between them. CDR3 size: 14 residues. The germline V gene has CDR1 LNHDA and CDR2 SQIVND (reference sequence). The CDR3 sequence: CASSGTTSSYEQYF. The CDR3 DNA is TGTGCCAGTAGTGGGACCACCTCCTCGTACGAGCAGTACTTC.

This chain uses TRBV7-9 with TRBJ2-5; tentatively, D is TRBD1 (5 bases). Germline CDR1 and CDR2: SEHNR and FQNEAQ (reference sequence). The length of the CDR3 is 13 residues. V was clipped by 1 base and J by 7 bases, with 10 bases between them. The CDR3, as DNA: TGTGCCAGCAGCTTAGACTACCAGGGGACCCAGTACTTC. Translating it yields CASSLDYQGTQYF.

This clone occurred once. This chain joins TRBV10-2 and TRBJ1-2; D gene unclear. V lost 2 bases to trimming and J lost 6 bases, with 13 bases between them. The CDR3 has 14 amino acids. Germline V lookup: CDR1 WSHSY, CDR2 SAAADI. DNA for the CDR3: TGCGCCAGCAGTGAGAGCGGCAGGAGGAATGGCTACACCTTC. Residues: CASSESGRRNGYTF.

This chain connects TRBV5-1 to TRBJ1-2, with TRBD1 as a possible D gene (6 bases). Per the germline V gene, CDR1 is SGHRS and CDR2 is YFSETQ. V was trimmed by 4 bases and J by 0 bases, leaving 19 bases between them. The length of the CDR3 is 17 residues. The CDR3 bases are TGCGCCAGCAGCAAGGCAAGGACAGATACTACTAACTATGGCTACACCTTC. Protein sequence: CASSKARTDTTNYGYTF.

The rearrangement uses TRBV4-2 and TRBJ2-1; TRBD2 aligns across 8 bases. This CDR3 region has 18 residues. From germline, CDR1 is LGHNA and CDR2 YNFKEQ. V was clipped by 0 bases and J by 0 bases; unmatched bases: 7. The CDR3 bases are TGTGCCAGCAGCCAAGATTGGCGGGAGGTGTCCTCCTACAATGAGCAGTTCTTC. It codes for CASSQDWREVSSYNEQFF.

The chain links TRBV25-1 to TRBJ1-5; maybe TRBD1 (6 bases). CDR1 MGHDK and CDR2 SYGVNS come from the germline V gene. The V end lost 4 bases, the J end lost 5 bases, and 15 bases lay between the germline ends. CDR3 length: 15 amino acids. DNA for the CDR3: TGTGCCAGCAGTGGGATCCCGGGGGGCGATCAGCCCCAGCATTTT. Translating it yields CASSGIPGGDQPQHF. The whole variable domain, remainder taken from reference TRBV25-1 and TRBJ1-5, is EADIYQTPRYLVIGTGKKITLECSQTMGHDKMYWYQQDPGMELHLIHYSYGVNSTEKGDLSSESTVSRIRTEHFPLTLESARPSHTSQYLCASSGIPGGDQPQHFGDGTRLSIL.

This sequence joins TRBV19 and TRBJ2-1; 9 nucleotides align to TRBD1. Germline V gene data show CDR1 as LNHDA and CDR2 as SQIVND (reference sequence). The CDR3 runs to 14 residues. V lost 7 bases and J lost 0; bases outside the gene matches: 1. Here the CDR3 DNA reads TGTGCCAGTAAGGGACAGGGCTCCTACAATGAGCAGTTCTTC. This sequence encodes CASKGQGSYNEQFF.

The gene calls are TRBV11-2 and TRBJ2-7; possibly TRBD2 for D (5 bases). Germline V gene sequence: CDR1 SGHAT, CDR2 FQNNGV. Trimming removed 5 bases from V and 6 bases from J, with 17 bases in between. This CDR3 contains 14 residues. CDR3 in amino acids: CASSLMRAGGEQYF. CDR3 sequence (DNA): TGTGCCAGCAGCCTTATGCGGGCCGGCGGCGAGCAGTACTTC.

The chain joins TRBV6-5 to TRBJ2-5, with 9 bases identical to TRBD1. Germline V gives CDR1 MNHEY, CDR2 SVGAGI. V gave up 5 bases and J gave up 5 bases; unmatched junction bases: 9. There are 15 residues in the CDR3. CDR3 sequence (DNA): TGTGCCAGCAGTCGGTCCCGGGACAGGGTCGAGACCCAGTACTTC. Translation: CASSRSRDRVETQYF.

The CDR3: CASNLGAISNEQFF. The CDR3 DNA follows: TGCGCCAGCAATCTGGGCGCGATATCCAATGAGCAGTTCTTC. V and J are TRBV5-1 and TRBJ2-1; D unclear. Germline lookup yields CDR1 SGHRS and CDR2 YFSETQ. This CDR3 spans 14 amino acids. With 6 bases removed from V and 6 bases from J, the gap between germline ends came to 16 bases.

The chain is built from TRBV19 and TRBJ2-7, with TRBD1 matching over 9 bases. Germline V gene lookup returns CDR1 LNHDA and CDR2 SQIVND (reference sequence). The CDR3 runs 15 residues. The V segment lost 7 bases and the J segment 3 bases; nucleotides outside the gene matches: 10. The CDR3 nucleotides are TGTGCCAGTACCCTGGGACAGGGCGGAATCTACGAGCAGTACTTC. Amino acid sequence: CASTLGQGGIYEQYF.

As concerns this clone: Other DNA sequences in the same sample also yield this CDR3. The chain employs TRBV11-2 and TRBJ1-1; D is undetermined. The CDR3 spans 13 residues. Trimming removed 0 bases at V and 3 bases at J, with 5 bases between. Germline values: CDR1 SGHAT, CDR2 FQNNGV. In DNA form, the CDR3 reads TGTGCCAGCAGCTTAGAAGTATACACTGAAGCTTTCTTT. The encoded protein is CASSLEVYTEAFF.

The rearrangement uses TRBV15 and TRBJ1-5, with a tentative D call TRBD1 (5 bases). The ends were cut back, 5 bases at V and 3 bases at J, with 23 bases in the middle. Germline-derived CDR1 and CDR2 are LNHNV and YYDKDF (reference sequence). This CDR3 contains 18 residues. The CDR3 spells CATSASPGGRGNNQPQHF. The CDR3 nucleotides are TGTGCCACCAGCGCCAGCCCCGGGGGTCGGGGAAACAATCAGCCCCAGCATTTT.

As for this clone: The sample holds other DNA sequences that translate to the same CDR3. This chain joins TRBV28 and TRBJ2-7; maybe TRBD1 (6 bases). The CDR3 extends over 13 amino acids. Germline V gives CDR1 MDHEN, CDR2 SYDVKM. Trimming shortened V by 3 bases and J by 0 bases, and 6 bases separated the two germline ends. CDR3 residues: CASSLDSSYEQYF. CDR3 DNA sequence: TGTGCCAGCAGTTTGGACAGCTCCTACGAGCAGTACTTC.

The chain has TRBV2 and TRBJ2-3; maybe TRBD2 (5 bases). The V gene lost 6 bases and the J gene lost 3 bases, with 13 bases spanning the gap. The CDR3 length is 14 residues. CDR1 is SNHLY and CDR2 is FYNNEI in the germline V gene. CDR3 sequence: CASRDLLWTDTQYF. As DNA, the CDR3 is TGTGCCAGCAGGGACTTGCTTTGGACAGATACGCAGTATTTT.

The genes are TRBV18 and TRBJ1-1; D might be TRBD1 (6 bases). Germline V lookup: CDR1 KGHSH, CDR2 LQKENI. The CDR3 is made up of 16 amino acids. The V end was cut by 3 bases, the J end by 0 bases, with 14 bases between. CDR3 bases: TGTGCCAGCTCACCTACAGGGAGCCTCATGAACACTGAAGCTTTCTTT. Translating gives CASSPTGSLMNTEAFF.

This clone was seen a single time. The chain employs TRBV12-2 and TRBJ2-7. TRBV12-2 is recorded as a pseudogene. The CDR3 runs 10 residues. The CDR3 loop reads CANPDYEQYF. CDR3 in DNA: TGTGCAAACCCGGACTACGAGCAGTACTTC.

The chain employs TRBV7-2 and TRBJ2-7; D is ambiguous. The CDR3 extends over 15 amino acids. The germline V and J ends were trimmed by 5 bases and 0 bases, with 14 bases remaining between them. Per the germline V gene, CDR1 is SGHTA and CDR2 is FQGNSA. The chain's CDR3 is CASSPTLVSSYEQYF. CDR3 nucleotide sequence: TGTGCCAGCAGCCCAACCCTCGTGAGCTCCTACGAGCAGTACTTC.